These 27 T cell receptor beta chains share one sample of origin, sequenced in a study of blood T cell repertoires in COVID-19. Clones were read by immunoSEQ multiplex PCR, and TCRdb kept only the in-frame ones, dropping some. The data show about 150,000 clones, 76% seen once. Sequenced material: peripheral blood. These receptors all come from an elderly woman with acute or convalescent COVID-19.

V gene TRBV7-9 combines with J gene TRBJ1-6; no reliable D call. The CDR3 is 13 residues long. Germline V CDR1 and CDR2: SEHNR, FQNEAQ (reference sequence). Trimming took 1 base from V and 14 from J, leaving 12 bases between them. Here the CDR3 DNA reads TGTGCCAGCAGCTTAGTCTCAGACGGAGCCCTCCACTTT. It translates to CASSLVSDGALHF.

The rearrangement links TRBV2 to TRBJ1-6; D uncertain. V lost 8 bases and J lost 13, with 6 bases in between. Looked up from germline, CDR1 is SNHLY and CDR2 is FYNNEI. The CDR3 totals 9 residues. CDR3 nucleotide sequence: TGTGCCAGCTATTATCCCCTCCACTTT. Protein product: CASYYPLHF.

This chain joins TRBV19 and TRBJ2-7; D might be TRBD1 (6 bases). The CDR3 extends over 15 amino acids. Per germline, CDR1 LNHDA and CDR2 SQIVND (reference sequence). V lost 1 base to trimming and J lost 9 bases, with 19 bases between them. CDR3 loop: CASSIGTHGDNRQYF. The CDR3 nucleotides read TGTGCCAGTAGTATAGGGACCCATGGGGACAACCGGCAGTACTTC.

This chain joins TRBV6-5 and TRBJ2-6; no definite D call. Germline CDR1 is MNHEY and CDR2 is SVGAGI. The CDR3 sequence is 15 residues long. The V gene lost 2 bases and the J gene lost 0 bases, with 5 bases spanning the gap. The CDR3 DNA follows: TGTGCCAGCAGTTACCTTTACTCTGGGGCCAACGTCCTGACTTTC. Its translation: CASSYLYSGANVLTF.

The CDR3, as DNA: TGCGCCAGCAGCCAAGATTACACTATCCCCAGCGATGAGCAGTTCTTC. Translating gives CASSQDYTIPSDEQFF. This chain links TRBV4-3 with TRBJ2-1; D remains ambiguous. Germline V gene sequence: CDR1 LGHNA, CDR2 YSLEER. This CDR3 is 16 amino acids long. Between the trimmed V and J ends, which lost 0 bases and 8 bases, there was a span of 17 bases.

The CDR3 DNA reads as TGTGCCACCAGCAGAGGGGAGACTAGAGAAGGAGTGGAGCAGTTCTTC. Residues: CATSRGETREGVEQFF. V usage is TRBV15 and J usage is TRBJ2-1; tentatively, D is TRBD2 (6 bases). V was cut by 1 base and J by 10 bases, with 20 bases left in between. The CDR3 contains 16 residues. The germline CDR1 and CDR2 sequences are LNHNV and YYDKDF (reference sequence). Full variable domain (missing parts from reference TRBV15 and TRBJ2-1): DAMVIQNPRYQVTQFGKPVTLSCSQTLNHNVMYWYQQKSSQAPKLLFHYYDKDFNNEADTPDNFQSRRPNTSFCFLDIRSPGLGDTAMYLCATSRGETREGVEQFFGPGTRLTVL.

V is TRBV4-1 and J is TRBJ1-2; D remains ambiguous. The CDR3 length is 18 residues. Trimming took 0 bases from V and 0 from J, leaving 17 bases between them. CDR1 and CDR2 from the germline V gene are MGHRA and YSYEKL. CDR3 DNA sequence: TGCGCCAGCAGCCAAGATAAAGAAGGTGCCCTAGCTAACTATGGCTACACCTTC. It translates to CASSQDKEGALANYGYTF.

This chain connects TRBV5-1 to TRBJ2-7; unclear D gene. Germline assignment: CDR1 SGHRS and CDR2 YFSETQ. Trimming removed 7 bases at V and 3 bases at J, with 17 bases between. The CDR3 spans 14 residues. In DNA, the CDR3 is TGCGCCAGCTCAAGTTCGGTCCCCTTCTACGAGCAGTACTTC. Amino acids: CASSSSVPFYEQYF. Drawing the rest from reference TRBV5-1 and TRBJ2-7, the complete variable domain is KAGVTQTPRYLIKTRGQQVTLSCSPISGHRSVSWYQQTPGQGLQFLFEYFSETQRNKGNFPGRFSGRQFSNSRSEMNVSTLELGDSALYLCASSSSVPFYEQYFGPGTRLTVT.

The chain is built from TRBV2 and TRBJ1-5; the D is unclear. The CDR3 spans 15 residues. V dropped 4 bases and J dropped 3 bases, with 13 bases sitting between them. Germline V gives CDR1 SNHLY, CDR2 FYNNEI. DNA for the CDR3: TGTGCCAGCAGTGGGGTAGGCAGGAACAATCAGCCCCAGCATTTT. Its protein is CASSGVGRNNQPQHF.

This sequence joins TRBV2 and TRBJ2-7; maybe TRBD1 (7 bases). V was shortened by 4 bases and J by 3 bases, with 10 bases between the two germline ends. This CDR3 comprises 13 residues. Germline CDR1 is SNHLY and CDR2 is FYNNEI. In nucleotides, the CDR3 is TGTGCCAGCAGTGGGCAGGGGGGCTACGAGCAGTACTTC. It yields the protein CASSGQGGYEQYF.

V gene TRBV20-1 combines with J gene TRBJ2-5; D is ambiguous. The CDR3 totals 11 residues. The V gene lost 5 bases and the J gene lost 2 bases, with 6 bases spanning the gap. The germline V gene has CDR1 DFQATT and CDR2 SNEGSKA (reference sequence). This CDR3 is CSAQNQETQYF. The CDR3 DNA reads TGCAGTGCTCAAAATCAAGAGACCCAGTACTTC.

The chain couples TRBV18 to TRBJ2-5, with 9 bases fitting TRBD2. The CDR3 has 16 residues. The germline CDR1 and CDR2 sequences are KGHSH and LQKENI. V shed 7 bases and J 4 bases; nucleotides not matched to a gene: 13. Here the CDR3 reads CASLVSPREGRETQYF. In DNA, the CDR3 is TGTGCCAGCTTGGTCTCACCGCGGGAGGGCCGAGAGACCCAGTACTTC.

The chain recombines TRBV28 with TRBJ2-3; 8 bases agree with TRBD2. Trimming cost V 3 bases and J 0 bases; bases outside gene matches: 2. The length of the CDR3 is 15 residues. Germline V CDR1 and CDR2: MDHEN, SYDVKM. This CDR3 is CASSLASGSTDTQYF. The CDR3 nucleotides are TGTGCCAGCAGTTTGGCTAGCGGGAGCACAGATACGCAGTATTTT.

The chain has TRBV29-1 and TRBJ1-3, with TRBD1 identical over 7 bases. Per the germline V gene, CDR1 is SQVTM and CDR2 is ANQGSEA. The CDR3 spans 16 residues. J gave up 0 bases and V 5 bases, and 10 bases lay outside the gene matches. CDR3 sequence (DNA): TGCAGCGTTCACCGACAGGGCGATAGCTCTGGAAACACCATATATTTT. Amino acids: CSVHRQGDSSGNTIYF.

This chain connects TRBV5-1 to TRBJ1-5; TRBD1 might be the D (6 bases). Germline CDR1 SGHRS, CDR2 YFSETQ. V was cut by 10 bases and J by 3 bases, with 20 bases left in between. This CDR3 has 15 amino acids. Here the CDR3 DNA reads TGCGCCTCGGCCCCGGGACACGAGCTCAATCAGCCCCAGCATTTT. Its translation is CASAPGHELNQPQHF.

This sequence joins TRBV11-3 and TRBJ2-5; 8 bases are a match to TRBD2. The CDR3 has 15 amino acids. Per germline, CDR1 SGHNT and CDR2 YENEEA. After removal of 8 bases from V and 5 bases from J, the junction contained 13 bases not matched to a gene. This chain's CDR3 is CASSDRAGAGETQYF. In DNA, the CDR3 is TGTGCCAGCTCTGATCGAGCGGGGGCGGGTGAGACCCAGTACTTC.

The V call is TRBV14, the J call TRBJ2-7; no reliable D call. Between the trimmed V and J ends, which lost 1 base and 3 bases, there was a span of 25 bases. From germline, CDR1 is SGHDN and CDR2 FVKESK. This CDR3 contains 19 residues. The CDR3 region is CASSQGPRLSQVLHYEQYF. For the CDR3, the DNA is TGTGCCAGCAGCCAAGGCCCGCGCCTCTCGCAGGTGCTTCACTACGAGCAGTACTTC. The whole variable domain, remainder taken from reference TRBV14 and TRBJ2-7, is EAGVTQFPSHSVIEKGQTVTLRCDPISGHDNLYWYRRVMGKEIKFLLHFVKESKQDESGMPNNRFLAERTGGTYSTLKVQPAELEDSGVYFCASSQGPRLSQVLHYEQYFGPGTRLTVT.

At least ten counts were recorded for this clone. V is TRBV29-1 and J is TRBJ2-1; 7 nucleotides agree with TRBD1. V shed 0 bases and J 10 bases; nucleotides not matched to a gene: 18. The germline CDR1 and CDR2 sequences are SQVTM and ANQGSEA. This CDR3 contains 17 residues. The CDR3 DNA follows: TGCAGCGTTGAAGATCGAGGGCCGGGACAGACTCCGAGGGAGCAGTTCTTC. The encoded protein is CSVEDRGPGQTPREQFF.

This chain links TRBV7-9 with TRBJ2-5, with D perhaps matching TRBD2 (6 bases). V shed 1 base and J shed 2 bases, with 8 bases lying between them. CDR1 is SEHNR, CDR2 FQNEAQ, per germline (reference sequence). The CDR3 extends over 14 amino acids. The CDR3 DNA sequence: TGTGCCAGCAGCTTAGGCGGGGTACAAGAGACCCAGTACTTC. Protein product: CASSLGGVQETQYF.

The chain's CDR3 is CASSPIGGITYNEQFF. CDR3 bases: TGCGCCAGCAGCCCCATTGGGGGGATCACCTACAATGAGCAGTTCTTC. V usage is TRBV5-1 and J usage is TRBJ2-1, with D maybe TRBD2 (6 bases). This CDR3 contains 16 residues. Germline V lookup: CDR1 SGHRS, CDR2 YFSETQ. The V end lost 4 bases, the J end lost 2 bases, and 16 bases lay between the germline ends.

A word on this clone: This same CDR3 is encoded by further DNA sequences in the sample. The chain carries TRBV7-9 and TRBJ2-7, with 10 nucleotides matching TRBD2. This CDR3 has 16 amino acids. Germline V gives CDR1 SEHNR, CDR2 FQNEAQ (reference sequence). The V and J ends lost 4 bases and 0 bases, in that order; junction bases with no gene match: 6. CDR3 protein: CASSSRTSGTSYEQYF. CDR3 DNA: TGTGCCAGCAGCTCTCGGACTAGCGGAACCTCCTACGAGCAGTACTTC.

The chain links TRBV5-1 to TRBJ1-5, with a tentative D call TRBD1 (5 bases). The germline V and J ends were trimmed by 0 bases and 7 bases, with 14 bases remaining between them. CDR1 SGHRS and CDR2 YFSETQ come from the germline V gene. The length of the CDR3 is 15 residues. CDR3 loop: CASSLVSGGSQPQHF. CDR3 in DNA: TGCGCCAGCAGCTTGGTGTCGGGGGGTTCGCAGCCCCAGCATTTT.

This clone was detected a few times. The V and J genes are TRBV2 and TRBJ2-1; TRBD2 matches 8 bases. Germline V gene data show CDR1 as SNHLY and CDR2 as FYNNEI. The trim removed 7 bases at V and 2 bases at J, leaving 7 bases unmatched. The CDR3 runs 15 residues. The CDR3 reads CASIDRRGAYNEQFF. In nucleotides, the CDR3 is TGTGCCAGCATCGATCGGCGGGGGGCCTACAATGAGCAGTTCTTC.

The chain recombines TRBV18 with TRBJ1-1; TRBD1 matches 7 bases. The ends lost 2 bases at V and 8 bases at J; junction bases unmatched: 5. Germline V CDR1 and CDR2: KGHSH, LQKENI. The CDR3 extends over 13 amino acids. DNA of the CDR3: TGTGCCAGCTCACCAAACAGGGGAGACGAAGCTTTCTTT. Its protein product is CASSPNRGDEAFF.

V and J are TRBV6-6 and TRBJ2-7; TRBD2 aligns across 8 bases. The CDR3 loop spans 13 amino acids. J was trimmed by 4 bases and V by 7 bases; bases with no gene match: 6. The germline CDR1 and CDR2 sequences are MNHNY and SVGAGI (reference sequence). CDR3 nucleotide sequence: TGTGCCAGCAACCGGGAGGGTAGGTACGAGCAGTACTTC. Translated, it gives CASNREGRYEQYF.

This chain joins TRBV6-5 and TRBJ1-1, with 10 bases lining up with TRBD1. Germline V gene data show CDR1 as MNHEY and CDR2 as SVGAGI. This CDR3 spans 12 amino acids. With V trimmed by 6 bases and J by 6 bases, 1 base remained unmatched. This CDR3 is CASSGTGAEAFF. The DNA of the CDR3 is TGTGCCAGCAGCGGGACAGGGGCTGAAGCTTTCTTT.

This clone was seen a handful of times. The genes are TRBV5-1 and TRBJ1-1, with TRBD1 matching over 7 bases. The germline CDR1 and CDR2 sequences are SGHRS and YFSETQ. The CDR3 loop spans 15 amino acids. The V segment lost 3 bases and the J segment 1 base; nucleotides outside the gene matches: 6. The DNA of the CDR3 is TGCGCCAGCAGCTCATGGACAGGTGCGAACACTGAAGCTTTCTTT. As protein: CASSSWTGANTEAFF.